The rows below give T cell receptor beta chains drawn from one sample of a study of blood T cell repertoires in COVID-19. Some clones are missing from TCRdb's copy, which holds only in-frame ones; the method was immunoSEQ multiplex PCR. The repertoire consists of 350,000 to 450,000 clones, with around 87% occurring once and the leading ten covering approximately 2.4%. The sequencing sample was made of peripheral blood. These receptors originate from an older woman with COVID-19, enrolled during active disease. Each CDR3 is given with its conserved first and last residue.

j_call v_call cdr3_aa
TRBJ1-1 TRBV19 CASSIPRGQPNTEAFF
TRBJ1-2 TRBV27 CASRRTDNYGYTF
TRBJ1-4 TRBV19 CASRDREANEKLFF
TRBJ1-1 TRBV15 CATSRTGGWAEAFF
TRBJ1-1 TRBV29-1 CSAGGRGDTEAFF
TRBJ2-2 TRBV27 CASSLSGRLGGAGGELFF
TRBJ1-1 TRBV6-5 CASSSGNTEAFF
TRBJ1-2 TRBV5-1 CASSLPSVYGYTF
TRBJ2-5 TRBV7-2 CASSSGGLAGGETQYF
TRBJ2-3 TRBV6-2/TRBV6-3 CASSVLAGGFTDTQYF
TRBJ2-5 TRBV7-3 CASSLEAGGPSKTQYF
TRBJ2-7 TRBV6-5 CASSYLAGSYEQYF
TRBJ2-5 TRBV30 CAWNTGLAGGETQYF
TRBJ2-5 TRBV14 CASSTGVAQYF
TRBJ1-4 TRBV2 CASSYAGGQANEKLFF
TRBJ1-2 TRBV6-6 CASSSSRAGSGGYTF
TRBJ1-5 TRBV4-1 CASSQAQGAGIQPQHF
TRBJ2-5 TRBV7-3 CASSFDSETQYF
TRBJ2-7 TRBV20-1 CSAEIAGEQYF
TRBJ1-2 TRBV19 CASRPSGTINYGYTF
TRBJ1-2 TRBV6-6 CASSYPMGGANYGYTF
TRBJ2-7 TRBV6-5 CASSYKFSETYEQYF
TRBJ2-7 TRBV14 CASSQVSGIPSYEQYF
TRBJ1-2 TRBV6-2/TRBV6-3 CASSYGQNYGYTF
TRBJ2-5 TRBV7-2 CAGERGAGETQYF
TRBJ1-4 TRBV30 CAWTGGWGNEKLFF
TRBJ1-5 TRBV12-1 CASSLDRGNQPQHF
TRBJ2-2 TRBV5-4 CASSFWDRYTGELFF
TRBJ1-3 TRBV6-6 CASSYPGRNTIYF
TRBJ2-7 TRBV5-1 CASGPGQPPYEQYF
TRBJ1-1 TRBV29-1 CSAQGSNTEAFF
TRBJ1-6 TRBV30 CAWKGAQGSYNSPLHF
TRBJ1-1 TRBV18 CASSPGGDRTEAFF
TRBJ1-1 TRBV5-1 CASSLAAGVSTEAFF
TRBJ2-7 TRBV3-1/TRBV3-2 CASSHLGEQYF
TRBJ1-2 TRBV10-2 CASSERGSLNYGYTF